This T cell receptor beta chain was profiled in a study of human T cells and chemical hapten exposure. MiXCR, applied by TCRdb to the RACE reads, yields one record per CDR3 protein. In the table there are around 120,000 distinct CDR3 sequences, 12% to 15% of which are singletons. The ends lost 1 base at V and 10 bases at J; junction bases unmatched: 5. Germline V lookup: CDR1 SGHTA, CDR2 FQGNSA. CDR3 size: 15 residues. The sample's time point: patch test 1, 2 weeks after DPC sensitization. Treatment defined: therapeutic diphenylcyclopropenone sensitization with weekly scalp DPC. Specimen: whole blood, collected in connection with sensitization to the hapten diphenylcyclopropenone (DPC). The J gene is TRBJ1-6, the V gene TRBV7-2; 9 nucleotides match TRBD1. The TCR comes from a man younger than 35 with alopecia areata. Some clones in this sample may be carry-over from other donors' samples. CDR3 sequence: CASSLDGTGRSPLHF. The CDR3 nucleotides are TGTGCCAGCAGCTTAGACGGGACAGGGAGATCACCCCTCCACTTT.